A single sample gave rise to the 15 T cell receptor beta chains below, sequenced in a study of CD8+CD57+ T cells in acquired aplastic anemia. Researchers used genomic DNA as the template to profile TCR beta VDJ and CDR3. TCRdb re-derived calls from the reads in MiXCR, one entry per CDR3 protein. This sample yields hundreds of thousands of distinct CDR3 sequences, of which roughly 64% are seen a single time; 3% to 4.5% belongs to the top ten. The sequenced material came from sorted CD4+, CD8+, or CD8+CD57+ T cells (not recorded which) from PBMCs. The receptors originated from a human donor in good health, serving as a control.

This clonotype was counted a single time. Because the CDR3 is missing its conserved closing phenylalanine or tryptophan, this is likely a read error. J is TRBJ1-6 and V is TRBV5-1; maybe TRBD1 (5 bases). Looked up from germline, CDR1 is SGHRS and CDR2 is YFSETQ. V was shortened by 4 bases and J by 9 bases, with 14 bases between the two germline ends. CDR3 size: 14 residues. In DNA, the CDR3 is TGCGCCAGCAGCGTAGAGGACACGACTTCACCCCTCCACTAT. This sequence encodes CASSVEDTTSPLHY.

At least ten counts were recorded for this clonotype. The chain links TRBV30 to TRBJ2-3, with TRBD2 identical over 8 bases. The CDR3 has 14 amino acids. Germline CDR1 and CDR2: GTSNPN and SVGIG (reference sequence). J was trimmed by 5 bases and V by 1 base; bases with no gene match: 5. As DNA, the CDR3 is TGTGCCTGGAGTGGTGCGGGGGGCTTAGATACGCAGTATTTT. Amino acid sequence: CAWSGAGGLDTQYF. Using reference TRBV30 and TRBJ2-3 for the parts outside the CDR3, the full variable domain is SQTIHQWPATLVQPVGSPLSLECTVEGTSNPNLYWYRQAAGRGLQLLFYSVGIGQISSEVPQNLSASRPQDRQFILSSKKLLLSDSGFYLCAWSGAGGLDTQYFGPGTRLTVL.

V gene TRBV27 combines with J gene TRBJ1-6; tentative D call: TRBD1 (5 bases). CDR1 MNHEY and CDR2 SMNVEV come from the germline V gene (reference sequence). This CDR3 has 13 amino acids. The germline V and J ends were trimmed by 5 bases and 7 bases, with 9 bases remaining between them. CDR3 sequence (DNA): TGTGCCAGCAGTCGGGACGCCAATTCACCCCTCCACTTT. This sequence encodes CASSRDANSPLHF.

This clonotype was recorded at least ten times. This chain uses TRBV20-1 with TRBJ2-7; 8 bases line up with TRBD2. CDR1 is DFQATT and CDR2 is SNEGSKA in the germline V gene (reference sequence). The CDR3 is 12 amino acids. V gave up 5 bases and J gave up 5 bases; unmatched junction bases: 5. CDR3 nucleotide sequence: TGCAGTGCTGGGACTAGTTCTAACGAGCAGTACTTC. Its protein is CSAGTSSNEQYF.

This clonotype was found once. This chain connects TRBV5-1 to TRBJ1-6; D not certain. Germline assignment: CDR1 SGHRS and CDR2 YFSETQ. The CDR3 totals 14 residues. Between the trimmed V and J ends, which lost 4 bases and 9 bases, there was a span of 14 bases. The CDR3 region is CASSPTRAVSPLHF. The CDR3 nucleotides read TGCGCCAGCAGCCCGACACGTGCGGTTTCACCCCTCCACTTT.

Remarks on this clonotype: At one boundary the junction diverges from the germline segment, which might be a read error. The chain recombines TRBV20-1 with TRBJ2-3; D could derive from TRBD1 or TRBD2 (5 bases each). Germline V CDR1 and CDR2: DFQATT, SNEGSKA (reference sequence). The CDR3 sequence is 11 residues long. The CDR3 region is CSATPTADTDF. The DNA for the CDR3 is TGCAGTGCGACTCCCACAGCGGACACTGATTTT.

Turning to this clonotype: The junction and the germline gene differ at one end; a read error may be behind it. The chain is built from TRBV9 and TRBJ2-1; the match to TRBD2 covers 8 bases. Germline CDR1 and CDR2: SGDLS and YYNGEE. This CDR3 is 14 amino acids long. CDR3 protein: CASTLASGRGDELF. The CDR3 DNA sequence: TGTGCCAGCACCCTGGCTAGCGGGCGGGGCGATGAGCTCTTC.

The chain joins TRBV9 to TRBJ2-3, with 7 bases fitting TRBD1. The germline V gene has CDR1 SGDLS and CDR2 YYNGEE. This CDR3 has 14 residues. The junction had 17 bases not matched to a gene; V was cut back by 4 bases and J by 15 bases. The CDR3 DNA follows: TGTGCCAGCAGCTCCACAGGGGATTCACCCCTCCACTATTTT. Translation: CASSSTGDSPLHYF.

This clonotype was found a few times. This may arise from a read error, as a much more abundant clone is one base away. CDR3 residues: CAGSSGTANTEAFF. CDR3 bases: TGCGCCGGCAGCTCCGGGACAGCGAACACTGAAGCTTTCTTT. This rearrangement joins TRBV5-1 to TRBJ1-1, with TRBD1 identical over 7 bases. Germline CDR1 is SGHRS and CDR2 is YFSETQ. The CDR3 totals 14 residues.

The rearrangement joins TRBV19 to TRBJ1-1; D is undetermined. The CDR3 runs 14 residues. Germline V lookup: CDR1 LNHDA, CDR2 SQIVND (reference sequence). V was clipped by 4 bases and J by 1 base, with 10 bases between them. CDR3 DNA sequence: TGTGCCAGTAGTACTCTAAGGGAGAACACTGAAGCTTTCTTT. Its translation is CASSTLRENTEAFF.

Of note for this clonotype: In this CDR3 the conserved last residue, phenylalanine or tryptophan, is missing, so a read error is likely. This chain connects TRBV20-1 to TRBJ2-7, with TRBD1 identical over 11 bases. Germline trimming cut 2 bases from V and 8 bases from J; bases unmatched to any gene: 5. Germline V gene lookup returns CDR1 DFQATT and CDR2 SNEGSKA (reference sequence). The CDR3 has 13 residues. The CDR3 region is CSARSGQGDKQYL. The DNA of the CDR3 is TGCAGTGCTAGATCGGGACAGGGGGACAAGCAGTACCTC.

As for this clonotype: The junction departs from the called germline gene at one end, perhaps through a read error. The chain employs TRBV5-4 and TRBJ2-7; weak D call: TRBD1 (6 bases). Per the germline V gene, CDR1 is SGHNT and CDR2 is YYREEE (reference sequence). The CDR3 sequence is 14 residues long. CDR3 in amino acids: CASSAGARGGIQYF. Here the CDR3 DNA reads TGCGCCAGCAGCGCAGGGGCTCGCGGCGGTATCCAGTACTTC.

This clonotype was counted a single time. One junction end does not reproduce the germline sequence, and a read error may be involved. The DNA for the CDR3 is TGCGCCAGCAGGCAAGGTGGCCAGCCGAACACTGAAGCTTTCTTT. Protein: CASRQGGQPNTEAFF. The chain recombines TRBV4-3 with TRBJ1-1; D uncertain. Germline V CDR1 and CDR2: LGHNA, YSLEER. The CDR3 has 15 residues.

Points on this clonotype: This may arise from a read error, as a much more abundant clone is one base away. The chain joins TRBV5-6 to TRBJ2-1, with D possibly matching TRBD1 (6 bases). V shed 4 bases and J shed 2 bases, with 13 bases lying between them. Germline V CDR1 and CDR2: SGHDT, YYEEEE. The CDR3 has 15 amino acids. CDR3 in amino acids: CASSVLWGPYNEQFF. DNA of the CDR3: TGTGCCAGCAGCGTTTTGTGGGGGCCCTACAATGAGCAGTTCTTC.

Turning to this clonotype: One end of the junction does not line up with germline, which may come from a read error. The CDR3 region has the DNA TGTGCCAGCAGCCAAGAGTCCAGGGGAAATGGCTACGCCTTC. The encoded protein is CASSQESRGNGYAF. This chain uses TRBV4-2 with TRBJ1-2, with a tentative D call TRBD1 (6 bases). The CDR3 runs to 14 residues. The germline V gene encodes CDR1 LGHNA and CDR2 YNFKEQ.